The clone carrying this TCR beta chain came up a few times. Antigen specificity is unknown. Ten milliliters was the volume of peripheral blood drawn from each donor. A sample-barcoded 5' primer and a J-beta primer mix were used in a second PCR of roughly 6 to 11 cycles. TCRdb recomputed calls from the 5' RACE reads with MiXCR, one row per CDR3 protein. The profile shows around 900,000 distinct CDR3 sequences, roughly half of them singletons. The germline V gene has CDR1 SQVTM and CDR2 ANQGSEA. This CDR3 has 13 residues. V lost 2 bases to trimming and J lost 5 bases; unmatched junction nucleotides: 5. The record originates from a study of blood T cells in healthy people across ages. General observations from the study: TCR beta diversity, measured per million T cells, fell in a roughly linear way with age.

The sequencing input was blood. The rearrangement links TRBV29-1 to TRBJ2-5; 7 nucleotides align to TRBD2. This sequence was found in a woman aged 55-70 years in good health. CDR3 residues: CSVEYGGGETQYF. The CDR3 DNA reads TGCAGCGTTGAATACGGGGGAGGGGAGACCCAGTACTTC.